This is a list of T cell receptor beta chains from one sample in a study of regulatory T cells in long-lasting Graves disease. TCRdb independently ran MiXCR on the multiplex PCR reads; one entry per CDR3 protein. In the table there are roughly 450,000 distinct CDR3 sequences, 20% of which are singletons. Sequencing was performed on peripheral blood mononuclear cells (PBMCs), taken when the disease was refractory, from a patient treated with antithyroid drugs. The source is a female donor with Graves disease. Both conserved end residues are part of each CDR3. The order of the fields is V gene, clone size, J gene, D gene, CDR3 protein, CDR3 DNA. The D gene is left open where the match is weak. Clone size appears in some rows only: once, few, many, or a class for an expanded clone.

V gene: TRBV30
clone size: few
J gene: TRBJ2-7
D gene: TRBD2
CDR3 protein: CAWSGVAGTFYEQYF
CDR3 DNA: TGTGCCTGGAGTGGAGTAGCGGGAACTTTCTACGAGCAGTACTTC

V gene: TRBV6-1
clone size: NA
J gene: TRBJ1-5
D gene: NA
CDR3 protein: CASRRGGMGSNQPQHF
CDR3 DNA: TGTGCCAGCAGACGCGGGGGGATGGGGAGCAATCAGCCCCAGCATTTT

V gene: TRBV20-1
clone size: once
J gene: TRBJ1-1
D gene: NA
CDR3 protein: CSASTAESTEAFF
CDR3 DNA: TGCAGTGCCTCTACGGCGGAGTCCACTGAAGCTTTCTTT

V gene: TRBV6-5
clone size: many
J gene: TRBJ2-2
D gene: NA
CDR3 protein: CASSYLDTGELFF
CDR3 DNA: TGTGCCAGCAGTTACTTGGACACCGGGGAGCTGTTTTTT

V gene: TRBV4-1
clone size: many
J gene: TRBJ2-7
D gene: NA
CDR3 protein: CASSHHRDGGSEQYF
CDR3 DNA: TGCGCCAGCAGCCATCACCGGGACGGGGGAAGCGAGCAGTACTTC

V gene: TRBV7-6
clone size: few
J gene: TRBJ2-5
D gene: NA
CDR3 protein: CASSPMGKGQETQYF
CDR3 DNA: TGTGCCAGCAGCCCCATGGGGAAGGGCCAAGAGACCCAGTACTTC

V gene: TRBV18
clone size: few
J gene: TRBJ1-2
D gene: TRBD1
CDR3 protein: CASSRGTGITNYGYTF
CDR3 DNA: TGTGCCAGCTCCCGCGGGACAGGAATCACTAACTATGGCTACACCTTC

V gene: TRBV12-3/TRBV12-4
clone size: many
J gene: TRBJ2-7
D gene: NA
CDR3 protein: CASTPGRRFSYEQYF
CDR3 DNA: TGTGCCAGCACCCCAGGGAGGAGGTTTTCCTACGAGCAGTACTTC

V gene: TRBV5-1
clone size: many
J gene: TRBJ2-1
D gene: NA
CDR3 protein: CASSMGEDEQFF
CDR3 DNA: TGCGCCAGCAGCATGGGGGAAGATGAGCAGTTCTTC

V gene: TRBV18
clone size: NA
J gene: TRBJ2-3
D gene: NA
CDR3 protein: CASSPESPDTQYF
CDR3 DNA: TGTGCCAGCTCGCCGGAGTCGCCAGATACGCAGTATTTT

V gene: TRBV15
clone size: NA
J gene: TRBJ2-7
D gene: TRBD1
CDR3 protein: CATSTRDSSYEQYF
CDR3 DNA: TGTGCCACCAGCACCCGGGACAGTTCCTACGAGCAGTACTTC

V gene: TRBV10-3
clone size: few
J gene: TRBJ1-1
D gene: NA
CDR3 protein: CAISESVWEPEAFF
CDR3 DNA: TGTGCCATCAGTGAGTCGGTATGGGAACCTGAAGCTTTCTTT

V gene: TRBV9
clone size: few
J gene: TRBJ2-7
D gene: NA
CDR3 protein: CASSTHRTGTHYEQYF
CDR3 DNA: TGTGCCAGCAGCACCCACCGGACCGGGACCCACTACGAGCAGTACTTC

V gene: TRBV2
clone size: many
J gene: TRBJ2-7
D gene: NA
CDR3 protein: CASSYRDEQQYF
CDR3 DNA: TGTGCCAGCAGTTACAGGGACGAGCAGCAGTACTTC